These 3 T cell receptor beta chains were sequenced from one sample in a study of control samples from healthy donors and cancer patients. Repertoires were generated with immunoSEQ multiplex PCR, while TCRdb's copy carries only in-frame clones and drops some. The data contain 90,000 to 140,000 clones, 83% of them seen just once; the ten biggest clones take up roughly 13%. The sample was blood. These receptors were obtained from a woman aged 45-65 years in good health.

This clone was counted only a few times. CDR3 in DNA: TGTGCCAGCAGCCCCTGGACAGGTTTTAGCAATCAGCCCCAGCATTTT. Translating gives CASSPWTGFSNQPQHF. V and J are TRBV7-8 and TRBJ1-5; 7 positions match TRBD1. The germline gives CDR1 SGHVS, CDR2 FQNEAQ. J lost 0 bases, V lost 5 bases, and 7 bases had no gene match. The CDR3 length is 16 residues.

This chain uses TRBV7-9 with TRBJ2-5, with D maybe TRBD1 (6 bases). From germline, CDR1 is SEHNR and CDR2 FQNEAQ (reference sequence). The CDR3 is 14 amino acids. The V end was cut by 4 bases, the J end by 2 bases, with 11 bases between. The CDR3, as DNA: TGTGCCAGCAGCTACTCGGACAGACAAGAGACCCAGTACTTC. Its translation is CASSYSDRQETQYF.

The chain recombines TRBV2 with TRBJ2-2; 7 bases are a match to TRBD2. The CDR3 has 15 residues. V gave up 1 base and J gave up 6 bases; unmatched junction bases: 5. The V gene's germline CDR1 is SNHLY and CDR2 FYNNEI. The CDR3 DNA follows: TGTGCCAGCAGTGAAGTAAGCGGGACTCCCGGGGAGCTGTTTTTT. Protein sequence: CASSEVSGTPGELFF.